This TCR beta chain was identified during a study of blood T cell repertoires in COVID-19. Study overall: Whether acute or convalescent, the COVID-19 samples came from the United States, Italy and Spain. The analysed material was cDNA or gDNA that came from T cells, B-cell-depleted T cells, or PBMCs.

Looked up from germline, CDR1 is SGHRS and CDR2 is YFSETQ. CDR3 length equals 13 residues. V lost 3 bases and J lost 5; bases outside the gene matches: 2. In the original workflow: Amplification of reference gene primers was used by the study to estimate nucleated cell counts. Sequenced by immunoSEQ multiplex PCR; TCRdb stores in-frame clones only, minus some. V and J calls plus clone size are reproduced from that table; the DNA served to infer D and trimming. The repertoire holds roughly 300,000 clones, 89% seen once, with under 7.5% in the top ten. The receptor was isolated from a man younger than 35 who had recovered from COVID-19. Sequencing was done on a sample of peripheral blood. V and J are TRBV5-1 and TRBJ2-7, with 10 bases identical to TRBD1. In DNA form, the CDR3 reads TGCGCCAGCAGCTGGGGGACAGGGGACGAGCAGTACTTC. This sequence encodes CASSWGTGDEQYF.